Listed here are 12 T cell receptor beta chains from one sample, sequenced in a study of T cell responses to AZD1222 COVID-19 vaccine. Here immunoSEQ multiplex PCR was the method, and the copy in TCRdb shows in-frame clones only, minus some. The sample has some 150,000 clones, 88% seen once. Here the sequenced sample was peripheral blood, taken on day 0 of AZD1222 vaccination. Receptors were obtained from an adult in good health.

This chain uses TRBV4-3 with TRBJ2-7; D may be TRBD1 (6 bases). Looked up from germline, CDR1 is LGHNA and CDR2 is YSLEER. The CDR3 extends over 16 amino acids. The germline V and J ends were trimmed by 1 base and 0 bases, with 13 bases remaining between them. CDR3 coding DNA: TGCGCCAGCAGCCAAGTAAGAGGGGGAAGCTCCTACGAGCAGTACTTC. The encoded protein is CASSQVRGGSSYEQYF.

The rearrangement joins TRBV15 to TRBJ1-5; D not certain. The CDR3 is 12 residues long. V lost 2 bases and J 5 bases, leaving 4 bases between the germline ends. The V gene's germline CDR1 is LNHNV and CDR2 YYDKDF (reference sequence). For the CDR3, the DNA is TGTGCCACCAGCAGACCCGATCAGCCCCAGCATTTT. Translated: CATSRPDQPQHF.

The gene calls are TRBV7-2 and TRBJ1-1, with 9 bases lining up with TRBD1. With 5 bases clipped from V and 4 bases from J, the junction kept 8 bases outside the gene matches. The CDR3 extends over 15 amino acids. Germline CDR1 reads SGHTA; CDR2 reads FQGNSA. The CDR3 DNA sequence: TGTGCCAGCAGCCCGGGGACAGGGTTAAGCACTGAAGCTTTCTTT. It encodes CASSPGTGLSTEAFF.

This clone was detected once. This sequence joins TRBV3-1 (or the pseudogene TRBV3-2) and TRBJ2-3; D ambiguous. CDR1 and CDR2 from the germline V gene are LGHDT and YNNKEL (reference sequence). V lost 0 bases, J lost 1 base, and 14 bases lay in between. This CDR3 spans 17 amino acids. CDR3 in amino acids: CASSQDESPLGTDTQYF. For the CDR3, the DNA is TGTGCCAGCAGCCAAGATGAGAGTCCATTGGGCACAGATACGCAGTATTTT.

The DNA for the CDR3 is TGTGCCAGTTCCGAGGGACAGGCCAAAAGGCCCCAGCATTTT. It translates to CASSEGQAKRPQHF. The chain combines TRBV19 with TRBJ1-5, with 8 bases lining up with TRBD1. With 8 bases clipped from V and 9 bases from J, the junction kept 12 bases outside the gene matches. Germline-derived CDR1 and CDR2 are LNHDA and SQIVND (reference sequence). This CDR3 contains 14 residues.

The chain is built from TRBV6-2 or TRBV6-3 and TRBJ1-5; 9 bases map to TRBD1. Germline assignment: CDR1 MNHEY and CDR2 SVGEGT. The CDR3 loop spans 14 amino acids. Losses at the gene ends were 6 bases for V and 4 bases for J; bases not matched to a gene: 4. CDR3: CASSSGQGNQPQHF. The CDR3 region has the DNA TGTGCCAGCAGCTCTGGACAGGGGAATCAGCCCCAGCATTTT.

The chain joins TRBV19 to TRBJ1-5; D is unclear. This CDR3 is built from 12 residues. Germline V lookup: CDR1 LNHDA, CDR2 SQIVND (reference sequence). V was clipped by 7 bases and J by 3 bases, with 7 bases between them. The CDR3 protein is CASKILNQPQHF. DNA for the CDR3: TGTGCCAGTAAAATACTCAATCAGCCCCAGCATTTT. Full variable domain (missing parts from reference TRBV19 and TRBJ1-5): DGGITQSPKYLFRKEGQNVTLSCEQNLNHDAMYWYRQDPGQGLRLIYYSQIVNDFQKGDIAEGYSVSREKKESFPLTVTSAQKNPTAFYLCASKILNQPQHFGDGTRLSIL.

CDR3 nucleotides: TGTGCCAGTAAAAACACGCCGGACAGGAACACTGAAGCTTTCTTT. Amino acids: CASKNTPDRNTEAFF. The chain carries TRBV19 and TRBJ1-1; tentative D call: TRBD1 (6 bases). Trimming pared 7 bases from V and 1 base from J, leaving 16 bases between. Germline CDR1 reads LNHDA; CDR2 reads SQIVND (reference sequence). The CDR3 length is 15 residues.

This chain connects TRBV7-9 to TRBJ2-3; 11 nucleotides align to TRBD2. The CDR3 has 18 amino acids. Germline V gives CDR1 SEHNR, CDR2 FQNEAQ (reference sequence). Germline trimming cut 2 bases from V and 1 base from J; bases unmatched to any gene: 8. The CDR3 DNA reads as TGTGCCAGCAGCTTACCCCCCCGACTAGCGGGGCGCACAGATACGCAGTATTTT. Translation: CASSLPPRLAGRTDTQYF. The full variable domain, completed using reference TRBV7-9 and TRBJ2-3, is DTGVSQNPRHKITKRGQNVTFRCDPISEHNRLYWYRQTLGQGPEFLTYFQNEAQLEKSRLLSDRFSAERPKGSFSTLEIQRTEQGDSAMYLCASSLPPRLAGRTDTQYFGPGTRLTVL.

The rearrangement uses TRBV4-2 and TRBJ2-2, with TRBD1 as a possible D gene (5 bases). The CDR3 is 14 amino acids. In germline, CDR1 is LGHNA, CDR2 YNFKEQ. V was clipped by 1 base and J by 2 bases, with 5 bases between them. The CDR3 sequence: CASSQGTNTGELFF. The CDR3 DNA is TGTGCCAGCAGCCAAGGGACAAACACCGGGGAGCTGTTTTTT.

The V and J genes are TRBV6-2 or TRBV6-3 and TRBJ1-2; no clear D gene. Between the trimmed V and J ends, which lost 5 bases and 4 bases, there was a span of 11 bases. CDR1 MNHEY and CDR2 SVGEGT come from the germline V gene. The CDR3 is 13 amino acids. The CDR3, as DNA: TGTGCCAGCAGTCCCTCTGAGGCCTATGGCTACACCTTC. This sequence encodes CASSPSEAYGYTF.

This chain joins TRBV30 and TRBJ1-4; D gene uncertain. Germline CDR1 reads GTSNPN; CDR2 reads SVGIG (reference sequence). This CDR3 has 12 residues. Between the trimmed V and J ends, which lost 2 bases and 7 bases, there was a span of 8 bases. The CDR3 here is CAWSPAGEKLFF. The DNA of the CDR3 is TGTGCCTGGAGTCCCGCCGGTGAAAAACTGTTTTTT.